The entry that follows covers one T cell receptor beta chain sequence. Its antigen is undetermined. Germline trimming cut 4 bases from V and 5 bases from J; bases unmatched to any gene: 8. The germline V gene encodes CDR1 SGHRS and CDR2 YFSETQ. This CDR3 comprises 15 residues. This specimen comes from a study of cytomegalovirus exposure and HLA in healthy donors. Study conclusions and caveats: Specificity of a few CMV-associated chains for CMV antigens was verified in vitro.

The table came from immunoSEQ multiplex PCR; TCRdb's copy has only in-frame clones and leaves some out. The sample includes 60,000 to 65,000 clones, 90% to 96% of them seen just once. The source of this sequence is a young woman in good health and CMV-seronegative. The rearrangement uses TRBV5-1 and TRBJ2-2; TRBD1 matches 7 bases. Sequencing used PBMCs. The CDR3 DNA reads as TGCGCCAGCAGCACCCGGACAGGCAATACCGGGGAGCTGTTTTTT. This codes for CASSTRTGNTGELFF.